This T cell receptor (beta chain) was obtained from a study of blood T cell repertoires in COVID-19. Study-wide background: From the United States, Italy and Spain came samples of acute and convalescent COVID-19.

Germline V lookup: CDR1 SGDLS, CDR2 YYNGEE. V was clipped by 2 bases and J by 1 base; unmatched bases: 3. The CDR3 is 15 residues long. As originally analysed: Reference gene primers were amplified, and this amplification served to estimate nucleated cell counts. Repertoires were generated with immunoSEQ multiplex PCR, while TCRdb's copy carries only in-frame clones and drops some. For V, J and clone size, that table is used; D and trimming come from the DNA. The sample includes tens of thousands of clones, 92% seen only once; the top ten take roughly 2.3%. This chain uses TRBV9 with TRBJ2-5; 9 nucleotides agree with TRBD2. The sequencing input was peripheral blood. The source is a man between 50 and 59 years old with active COVID-19. CDR3 sequence reads: CASSVSGGTQETQYF. The DNA for the CDR3 is TGTGCCAGCAGCGTTAGCGGGGGTACCCAAGAGACCCAGTACTTC.